The clone carrying this T cell receptor beta chain was seen at least ten times. The antigen is not known. This entry is derived from a study of CD8 T cells in ankylosing spondylitis. General study findings and limits: Prior literature has documented some motif variants in synovial fluid and blood from reactive arthritis. CD8+ disease-linked clones were present at relatively low frequencies in blood. A motif in TCR beta, a set of about 8 highly homologous variants, appeared characteristic of ankylosing spondylitis blood.

TCRdb redid the calling of the 5' RACE reads with MiXCR, one entry per CDR3 protein. The sample lists fewer than 400,000 distinct CDR3 sequences, roughly 14% occurring once. The source material was blood, either unsorted or a sorted T cell fraction (not recorded which). The receptor's source is a male donor with ankylosing spondylitis or in good health (not recorded which).

The CDR3 sequence: CASRSQGRSYEQYF. The CDR3 DNA is TGTGCCAGCAGATCGCAGGGACGAAGCTACGAGCAGTACTTC. The chain carries TRBV27 and TRBJ2-7, with D possibly called TRBD1 or TRBD2 (5 bases each). The V end was cut by 6 bases, the J end by 3 bases, with 15 bases between. Germline CDR1 and CDR2: MNHEY and SMNVEV (reference sequence). The CDR3 contains 14 residues.